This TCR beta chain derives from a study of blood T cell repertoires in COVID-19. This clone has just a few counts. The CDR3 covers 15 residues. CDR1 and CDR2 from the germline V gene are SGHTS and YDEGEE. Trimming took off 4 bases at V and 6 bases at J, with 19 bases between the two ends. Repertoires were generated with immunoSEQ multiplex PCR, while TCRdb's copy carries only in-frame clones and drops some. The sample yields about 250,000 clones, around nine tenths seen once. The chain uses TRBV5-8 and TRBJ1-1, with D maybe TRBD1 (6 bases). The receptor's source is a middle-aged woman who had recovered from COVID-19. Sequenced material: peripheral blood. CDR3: CASSATGGARAEAFF. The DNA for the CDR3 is TGTGCCAGCAGCGCGACCGGGGGGGCGAGAGCTGAAGCTTTCTTT.